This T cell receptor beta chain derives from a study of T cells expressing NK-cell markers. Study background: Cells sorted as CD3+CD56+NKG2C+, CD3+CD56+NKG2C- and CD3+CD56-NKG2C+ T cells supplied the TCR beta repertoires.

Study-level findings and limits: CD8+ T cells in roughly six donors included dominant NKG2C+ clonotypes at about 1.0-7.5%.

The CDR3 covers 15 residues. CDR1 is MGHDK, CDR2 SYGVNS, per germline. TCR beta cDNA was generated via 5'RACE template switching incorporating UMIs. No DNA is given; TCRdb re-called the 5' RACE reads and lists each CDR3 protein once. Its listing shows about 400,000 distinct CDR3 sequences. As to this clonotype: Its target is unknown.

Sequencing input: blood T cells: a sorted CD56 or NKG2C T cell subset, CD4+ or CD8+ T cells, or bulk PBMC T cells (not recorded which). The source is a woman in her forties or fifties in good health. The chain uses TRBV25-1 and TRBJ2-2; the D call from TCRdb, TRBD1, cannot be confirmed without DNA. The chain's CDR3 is CASSEFTQGAGELFF.